This T cell receptor beta chain originates from a study of graft-versus-host responses after intestinal transplantation. Study at large: Every transplant recipient was induced with anti-thymocyte globulin, then maintained on tacrolimus and steroids for 2 to 3 years.

This clone was recorded once. CDR1 SEHNR and CDR2 FQNEAQ come from the germline V gene (reference sequence). CDR3 length equals 13 residues. The germline V and J ends were trimmed by 3 bases and 1 base, with 7 bases remaining between them. Data came from immunoSEQ multiplex PCR; TCRdb stores just in-frame clones and leaves some out. This table has approximately 58,000 clones, around 91% appearing once. The clonotype comes from a human patient who received an intestinal transplant, so some T cells may come from the graft donor. The specimen was PBMCs, collected around 120 days after intestinal transplantation. The V and J genes are TRBV7-9 and TRBJ2-7; no definite D call. Here the CDR3 DNA reads TGTGCCAGCAGCTTGAAGGGATCCTACGAGCAGTACTTC. Translation: CASSLKGSYEQYF.